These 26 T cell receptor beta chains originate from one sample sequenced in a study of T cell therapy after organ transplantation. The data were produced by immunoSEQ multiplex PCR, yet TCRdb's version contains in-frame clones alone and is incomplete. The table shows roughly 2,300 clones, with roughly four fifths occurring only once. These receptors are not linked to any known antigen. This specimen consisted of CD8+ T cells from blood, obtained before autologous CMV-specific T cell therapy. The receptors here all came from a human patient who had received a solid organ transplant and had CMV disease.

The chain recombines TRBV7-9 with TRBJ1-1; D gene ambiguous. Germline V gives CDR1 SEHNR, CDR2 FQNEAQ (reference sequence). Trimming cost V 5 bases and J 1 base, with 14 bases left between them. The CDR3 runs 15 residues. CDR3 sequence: CASSPRVAENTEAFF. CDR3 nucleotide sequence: TGTGCCAGCAGCCCTCGGGTGGCGGAGAACACTGAAGCTTTCTTT.

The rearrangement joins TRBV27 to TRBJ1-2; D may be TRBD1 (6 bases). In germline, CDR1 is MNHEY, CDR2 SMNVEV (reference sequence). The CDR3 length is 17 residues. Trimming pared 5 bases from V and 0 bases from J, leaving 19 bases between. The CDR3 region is CASSADRPSLANYGYTF. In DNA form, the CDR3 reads TGTGCCAGCAGTGCCGACAGGCCATCTCTAGCTAACTATGGCTACACCTTC.

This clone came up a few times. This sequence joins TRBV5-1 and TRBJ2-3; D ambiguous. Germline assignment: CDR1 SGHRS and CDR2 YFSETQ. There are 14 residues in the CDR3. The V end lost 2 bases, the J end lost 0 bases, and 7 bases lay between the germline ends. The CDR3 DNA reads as TGCGCCAGCAGCTTCGGAAGTAGCACAGATACGCAGTATTTT. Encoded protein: CASSFGSSTDTQYF.

CDR3 sequence reads: CASSQDRGNYGYTF. As DNA, the CDR3 is TGCGCCAGCAGCCAAGATCGCGGAAACTATGGCTACACCTTC. The rearrangement links TRBV4-1 to TRBJ1-2, with D hard to call. Germline V gives CDR1 MGHRA, CDR2 YSYEKL. The CDR3 has 14 residues. V was shortened by 0 bases and J by 2 bases, with 7 bases between the two germline ends.

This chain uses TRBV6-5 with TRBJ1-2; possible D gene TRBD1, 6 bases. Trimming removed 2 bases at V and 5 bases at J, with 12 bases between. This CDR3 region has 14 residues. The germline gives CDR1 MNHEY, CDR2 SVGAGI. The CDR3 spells CASSYVGGGYGYTF. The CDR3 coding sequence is TGTGCCAGCAGTTACGTTGGAGGGGGATATGGCTACACCTTC.

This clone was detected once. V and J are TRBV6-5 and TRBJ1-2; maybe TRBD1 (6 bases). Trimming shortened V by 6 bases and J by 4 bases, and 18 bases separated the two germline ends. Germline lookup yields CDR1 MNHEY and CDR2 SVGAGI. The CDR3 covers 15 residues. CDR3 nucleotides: TGTGCCAGCAGCCAATATACCGGGACAACCTATGGCTACACCTTC. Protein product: CASSQYTGTTYGYTF.

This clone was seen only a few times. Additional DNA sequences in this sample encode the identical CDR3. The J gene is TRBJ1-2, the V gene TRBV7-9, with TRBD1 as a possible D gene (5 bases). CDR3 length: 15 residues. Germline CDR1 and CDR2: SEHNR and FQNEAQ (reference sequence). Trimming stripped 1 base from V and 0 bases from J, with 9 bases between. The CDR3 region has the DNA TGTGCCAGCAGCTTAGATCAGGGAGCTAACTATGGCTACACCTTC. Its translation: CASSLDQGANYGYTF.

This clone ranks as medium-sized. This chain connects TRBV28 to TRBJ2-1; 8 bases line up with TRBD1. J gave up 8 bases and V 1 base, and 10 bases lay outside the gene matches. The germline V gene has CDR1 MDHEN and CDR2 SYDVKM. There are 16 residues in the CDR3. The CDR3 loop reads CASSLFRDRLVDEQFF. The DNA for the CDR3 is TGTGCCAGCAGTTTATTTCGGGACAGGTTGGTCGATGAGCAGTTCTTC.

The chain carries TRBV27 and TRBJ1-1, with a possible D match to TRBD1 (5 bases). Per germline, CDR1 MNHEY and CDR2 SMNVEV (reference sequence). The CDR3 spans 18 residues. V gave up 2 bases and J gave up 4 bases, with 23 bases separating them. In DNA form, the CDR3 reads TGTGCCAGCAGTTTAGCGAGCGGCAGGGAAATTGGTGGCACTGAAGCTTTCTTT. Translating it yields CASSLASGREIGGTEAFF.

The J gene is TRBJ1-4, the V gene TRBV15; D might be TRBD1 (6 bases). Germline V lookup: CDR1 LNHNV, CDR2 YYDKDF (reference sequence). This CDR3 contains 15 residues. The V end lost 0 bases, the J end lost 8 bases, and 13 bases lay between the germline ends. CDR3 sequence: CATSRETTQGEKLFF. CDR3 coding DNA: TGTGCCACCAGCAGAGAGACGACTCAGGGGGAAAAACTGTTTTTT.

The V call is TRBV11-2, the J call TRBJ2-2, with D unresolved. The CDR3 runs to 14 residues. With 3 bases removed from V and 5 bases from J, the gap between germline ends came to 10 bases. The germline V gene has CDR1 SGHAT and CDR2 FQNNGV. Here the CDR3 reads CASSFPAGTGELFF. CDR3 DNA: TGTGCCAGCAGCTTTCCCGCCGGGACCGGGGAGCTGTTTTTT.

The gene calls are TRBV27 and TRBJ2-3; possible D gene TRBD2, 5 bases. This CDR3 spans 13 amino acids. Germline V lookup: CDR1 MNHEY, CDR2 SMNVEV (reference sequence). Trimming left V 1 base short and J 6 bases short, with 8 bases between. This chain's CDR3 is CASSLWGDDTQYF. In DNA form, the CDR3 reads TGTGCCAGCAGTTTATGGGGAGACGATACGCAGTATTTT.

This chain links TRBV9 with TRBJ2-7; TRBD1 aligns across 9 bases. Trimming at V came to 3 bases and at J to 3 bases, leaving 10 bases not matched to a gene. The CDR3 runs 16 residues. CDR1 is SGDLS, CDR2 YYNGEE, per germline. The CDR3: CASSEAGTGKYYEQYF. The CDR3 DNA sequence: TGTGCCAGCAGCGAGGCCGGGACAGGGAAATACTACGAGCAGTACTTC.

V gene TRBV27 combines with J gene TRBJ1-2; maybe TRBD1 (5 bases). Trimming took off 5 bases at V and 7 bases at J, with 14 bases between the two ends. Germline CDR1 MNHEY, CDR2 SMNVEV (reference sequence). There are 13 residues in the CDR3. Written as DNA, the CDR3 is TGTGCCAGCAGTCACCCTGACAGATTTGGCTACACCTTC. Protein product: CASSHPDRFGYTF.

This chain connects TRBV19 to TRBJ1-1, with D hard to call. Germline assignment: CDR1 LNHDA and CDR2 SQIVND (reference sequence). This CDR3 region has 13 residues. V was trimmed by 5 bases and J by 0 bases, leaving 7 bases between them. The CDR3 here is CASSGALNTEAFF. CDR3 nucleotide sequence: TGTGCCAGTAGTGGAGCCTTGAACACTGAAGCTTTCTTT.

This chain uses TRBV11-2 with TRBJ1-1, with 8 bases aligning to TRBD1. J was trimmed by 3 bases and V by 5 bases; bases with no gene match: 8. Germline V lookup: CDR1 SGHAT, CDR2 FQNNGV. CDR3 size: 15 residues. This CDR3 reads CASSPGTGQYTEAFF. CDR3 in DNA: TGTGCCAGCAGCCCAGGGACAGGACAATACACTGAAGCTTTCTTT. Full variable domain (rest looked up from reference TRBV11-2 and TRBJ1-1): EAGVAQSPRYKIIEKRQSVAFWCNPISGHATLYWYQQILGQGPKLLIQFQNNGVVDDSQLPKDRFSAERLKGVDSTLKIQPAKLEDSAVYLCASSPGTGQYTEAFFGQGTRLTVV.

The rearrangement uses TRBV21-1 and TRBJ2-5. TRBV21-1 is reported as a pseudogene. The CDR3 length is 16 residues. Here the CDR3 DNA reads TGTGCCAGCAGCAAAGCCCCTGGCCAGGGTGCGGGGACCCAGTACTTC. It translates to CASSKAPGQGAGTQYF.

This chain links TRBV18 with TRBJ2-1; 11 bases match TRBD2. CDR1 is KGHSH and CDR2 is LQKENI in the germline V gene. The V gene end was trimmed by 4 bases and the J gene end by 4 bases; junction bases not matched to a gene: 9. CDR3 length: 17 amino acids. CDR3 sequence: CASSHPGTSGLYNEQFF. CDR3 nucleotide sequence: TGTGCCAGCTCACACCCCGGGACTAGCGGTTTATACAATGAGCAGTTCTTC.

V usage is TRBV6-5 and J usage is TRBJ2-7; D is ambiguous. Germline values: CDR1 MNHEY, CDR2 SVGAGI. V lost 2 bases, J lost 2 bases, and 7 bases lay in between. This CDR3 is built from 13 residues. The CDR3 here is CASSYALTYEQYF. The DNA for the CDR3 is TGTGCCAGCAGTTACGCTCTAACCTACGAGCAGTACTTC.

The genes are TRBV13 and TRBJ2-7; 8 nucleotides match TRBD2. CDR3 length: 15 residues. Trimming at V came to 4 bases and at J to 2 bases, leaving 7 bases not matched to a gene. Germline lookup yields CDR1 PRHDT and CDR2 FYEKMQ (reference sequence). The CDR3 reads CASSSQRENPYEQYV. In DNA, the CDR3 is TGTGCCAGCAGCTCCCAGCGGGAGAACCCCTACGAGCAGTACGTC.

CDR3 in DNA: TGTGCCAGCAGTTCCCGGTTGGGGCGGGAAGGCAATGAGCAGTTCTTC. Translated, it gives CASSSRLGREGNEQFF. The chain employs TRBV27 and TRBJ2-1; D might be TRBD2 (6 bases). CDR3 length: 16 amino acids. Trimming stripped 4 bases from V and 6 bases from J, with 19 bases between. Germline CDR1 is MNHEY and CDR2 is SMNVEV (reference sequence).

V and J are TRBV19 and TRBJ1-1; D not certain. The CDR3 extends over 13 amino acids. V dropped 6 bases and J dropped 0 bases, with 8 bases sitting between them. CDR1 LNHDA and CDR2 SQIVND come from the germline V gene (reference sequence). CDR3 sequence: CASRLGVNTEAFF. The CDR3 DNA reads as TGTGCCAGTAGACTAGGAGTGAACACTGAAGCTTTCTTT.

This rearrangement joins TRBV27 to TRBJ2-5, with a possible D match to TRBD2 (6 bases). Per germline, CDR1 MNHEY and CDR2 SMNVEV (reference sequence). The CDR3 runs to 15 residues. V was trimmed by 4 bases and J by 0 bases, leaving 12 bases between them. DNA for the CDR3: TGTGCCAGCAGTTCGGTCGGGACTGACCAAGAGACCCAGTACTTC. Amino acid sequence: CASSSVGTDQETQYF.

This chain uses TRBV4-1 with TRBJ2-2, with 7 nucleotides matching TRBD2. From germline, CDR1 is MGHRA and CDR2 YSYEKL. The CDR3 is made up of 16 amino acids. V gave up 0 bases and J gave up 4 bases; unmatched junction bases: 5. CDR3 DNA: TGCGCCAGCAGCCAAGAGGCGGGAGCGATCACCGGGGAGCTGTTTTTT. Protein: CASSQEAGAITGELFF.

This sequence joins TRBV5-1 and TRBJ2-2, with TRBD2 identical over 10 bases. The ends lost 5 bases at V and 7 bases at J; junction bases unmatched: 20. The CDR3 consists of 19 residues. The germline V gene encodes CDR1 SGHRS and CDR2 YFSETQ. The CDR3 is CASSKMNGVGLAVVGELFF. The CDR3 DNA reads TGCGCCAGCAGTAAGATGAACGGTGTAGGACTAGCGGTGGTCGGGGAGCTGTTTTTT.

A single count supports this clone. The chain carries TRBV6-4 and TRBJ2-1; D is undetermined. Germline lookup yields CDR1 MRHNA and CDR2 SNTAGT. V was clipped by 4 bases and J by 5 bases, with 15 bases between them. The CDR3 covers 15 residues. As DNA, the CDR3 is TGTGCCAGCAGTGCCGACTGGTCCTTAGACAATGAGCAGTTCTTC. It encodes CASSADWSLDNEQFF.